Sequencing of this T cell receptor beta chain was carried out in a study of post-analysis software for immune sequencing data. Study context: Patients with relapsing-remitting, secondary progressive and progressive-relapsing multiple sclerosis courses were all represented. Study-wide findings and caveats: The study found TRBV5-6, TRBV5-1 and TRBV20-1 among 5 or 6 TRBV segments more frequent in patients than controls. Strong co-clustering by F measure was seen for same-batch samples. Compared against controls, patients with multiple sclerosis displayed significantly lower normalized Chao1 diversity.

Turning to this clonotype: Its target is not known.

CDR1 is SGHTA, CDR2 FQGTGA, per germline. The germline V and J ends were trimmed by 2 bases and 0 bases, with 8 bases remaining between them. The CDR3 spans 14 residues. cDNA libraries for TCR beta contained unique molecular identifiers. From approximately 0.95 to 9.8 million T cells, hundreds of thousands of cDNA molecules were obtained. Using its own MiXCR run on the PCR reads, TCRdb lists one record per CDR3 protein. The sample shows approximately 690,000 distinct CDR3 sequences, about 60% of them seen only once. The rearrangement links TRBV7-3 to TRBJ2-7; D is unclear. Sequencing was carried out using blood. The clonotype originates from a girl aged 2 to 9 with multiple sclerosis. CDR3 in DNA: TGTGCCAGCAGCTTAGGGATATCCTCCTACGAGCAGTACTTC. Translating it yields CASSLGISSYEQYF.